These 19 T cell receptor beta chains originate from one sample sequenced in a study of Ad26.COV2.S vaccination and SARS-CoV-2 variants. Only in-frame clones appear in the TCRdb table, and some are missing; sequencing was by immunoSEQ multiplex PCR. The sample yields about 400,000 clones, approximately 86% seen once. Treatment meaning: some 20 received Ad26.COV2.S at low or high dose, single or two shots; several received placebo; per-sample allocation not given. Each sample was drawn 63 days after the first injection (of vaccine or placebo). This material consisted of peripheral blood, taken in a trial of Ad26.COV2.S vaccine versus placebo. Receptors were obtained from a person aged 18-65 years who received the Ad26.COV2.S COVID-19 vaccine or a placebo.

CDR3 protein: CASSRRDRGRETQYF. As DNA, the CDR3 is TGTGCCAGCAGCCGCCGGGACAGGGGTCGAGAGACCCAGTACTTC. The chain is built from TRBV5-4 and TRBJ2-5; 10 positions agree with TRBD1. This CDR3 has 15 amino acids. CDR1 SGHNT and CDR2 YYREEE come from the germline V gene (reference sequence). V was pared by 4 bases and J by 4 bases, with 7 bases of the junction left unmatched. Full variable domain (missing parts from reference TRBV5-4 and TRBJ2-5): ETGVTQSPTHLIKTRGQQVTLRCSSQSGHNTVSWYQQALGQGPQFIFQYYREEENGRGNFPPRFSGLQFPNYSSELNVNALELDDSALYLCASSRRDRGRETQYFGPGTRLLVL.

V is TRBV4-1 and J is TRBJ2-5; TRBD2 matches 11 bases. Germline trimming cut 4 bases from V and 7 bases from J; bases unmatched to any gene: 17. The CDR3 is 18 amino acids. Germline CDR1 reads MGHRA; CDR2 reads YSYEKL. The CDR3 loop is CASSPGLAGGPGGVTQYF. CDR3 sequence (DNA): TGCGCCAGCAGCCCCGGTTTAGCGGGGGGGCCGGGTGGAGTGACCCAGTACTTC.

This clone was recorded only once. The CDR3 reads CASSDLAGGLRQFF. The CDR3, as DNA: TGCGCCAGCAGTGATCTAGCGGGGGGGCTTAGGCAGTTCTTC. The chain joins TRBV10-1 to TRBJ2-1; 12 nucleotides agree with TRBD2. The CDR3 totals 14 residues. Germline lookup yields CDR1 WNHNN and CDR2 SYGVQD (reference sequence). J gave up 12 bases and V 3 bases, and 6 bases lay outside the gene matches.

V usage is TRBV30 and J usage is TRBJ1-2; D is possibly TRBD1 (5 bases). CDR1 GTSNPN and CDR2 SVGIG come from the germline V gene (reference sequence). The CDR3 extends over 18 amino acids. Trimming cost V 1 base and J 2 bases, with 23 bases left between them. The CDR3 sequence is CAWSAAVGVNGENYGYTF. The CDR3 region has the DNA TGTGCCTGGAGTGCAGCGGTAGGGGTTAATGGGGAGAACTATGGCTACACCTTC.

The genes are TRBV7-2 and TRBJ1-5, with TRBD1 as a possible D gene (5 bases). The germline V gene encodes CDR1 SGHTA and CDR2 FQGNSA. The CDR3 consists of 13 residues. The V gene lost 0 bases and the J gene lost 8 bases, with 8 bases spanning the gap. The CDR3 protein is CASSLAQGEPQHF. DNA of the CDR3: TGTGCCAGCAGCTTAGCCCAGGGCGAGCCCCAGCATTTT. Full variable domain (rest looked up from reference TRBV7-2 and TRBJ1-5): GAGVSQSPSNKVTEKGKDVELRCDPISGHTALYWYRQSLGQGLEFLIYFQGNSAPDKSGLPSDRFSAERTGGSVSTLTIQRTQQEDSAVYLCASSLAQGEPQHFGDGTRLSIL.

The CDR3, as DNA: TGTGCCAGCAGCTTAGGGGCGAATGAAAAACTGTTTTTT. It translates to CASSLGANEKLFF. The rearrangement uses TRBV13 and TRBJ1-4; D is unclear. The CDR3 loop spans 13 amino acids. The V gene lost 0 bases and the J gene lost 5 bases, with 4 bases spanning the gap. From germline, CDR1 is PRHDT and CDR2 FYEKMQ (reference sequence).

DNA of the CDR3: TGTGCCAGTAGTGCGACAGGGAGGGGCTACACCTTC. It translates to CASSATGRGYTF. The J gene is TRBJ1-2, the V gene TRBV19; 7 bases fit TRBD1. This CDR3 spans 12 amino acids. Germline CDR1 LNHDA, CDR2 SQIVND (reference sequence). V lost 5 bases, J lost 8 bases, and 5 bases stayed unmatched.

CDR3 region: CASSFGQGPLGEQFF. CDR3 bases: TGCGCCAGCAGCTTTGGCCAGGGCCCCCTCGGTGAGCAGTTCTTC. This rearrangement joins TRBV5-1 to TRBJ2-1, with a weak D call TRBD1 (5 bases). Per germline, CDR1 SGHRS and CDR2 YFSETQ. The length of the CDR3 is 15 residues. Trimming shortened V by 2 bases and J by 9 bases, and 18 bases separated the two germline ends.

This clone has just a few counts. This chain uses TRBV6-1 with TRBJ1-2; maybe TRBD1 (6 bases). Germline CDR1 MNHNS, CDR2 SASEGT. Trimming shortened V by 4 bases and J by 1 base, and 16 bases separated the two germline ends. This CDR3 spans 16 amino acids. The CDR3 region is CASSGGQPTYNYGYTF. CDR3 DNA sequence: TGTGCCAGCAGTGGCGGACAGCCGACTTATAACTATGGCTACACCTTC.

J is TRBJ1-5 and V is TRBV7-9; TRBD1 aligns across 9 bases. V lost 5 bases, J lost 4 bases, and 9 bases stayed unmatched. Germline V gives CDR1 SEHNR, CDR2 FQNEAQ (reference sequence). The CDR3 sequence is 16 residues long. The CDR3, as DNA: TGTGCCAGCAGCGCCGGGACAGGGTCTGGAAATCAGCCCCAGCATTTT. Protein: CASSAGTGSGNQPQHF.

This sequence joins TRBV10-3 and TRBJ1-2; 8 nucleotides match TRBD1. CDR1 ENHRY and CDR2 SYGVKD come from the germline V gene. The CDR3 loop spans 14 amino acids. V gave up 10 bases and J gave up 2 bases; unmatched junction bases: 9. For the CDR3, the DNA is TGTGCCACTACAACAGGGGGTTTAAACTATGGCTACACCTTC. It yields the protein CATTTGGLNYGYTF.

This clone was detected only once. The V gene is TRBV5-6, the J gene TRBJ2-3, with D hard to call. Per the germline V gene, CDR1 is SGHDT and CDR2 is YYEEEE. There are 14 residues in the CDR3. Trimming removed 4 bases at V and 2 bases at J, with 11 bases between. CDR3: CASSVEVVTDTQYF. Written as DNA, the CDR3 is TGTGCCAGCAGCGTGGAAGTGGTCACAGATACGCAGTATTTT.

This clone was seen only once. J is TRBJ1-5 and V is TRBV2; 11 bases match TRBD1. This CDR3 comprises 15 residues. V was pared by 6 bases and J by 7 bases, with 8 bases of the junction left unmatched. Germline V CDR1 and CDR2: SNHLY, FYNNEI. Here the CDR3 DNA reads TGTGCCAGCAGAAGCCGGACAGGGGGCGACCAGCCCCAGCATTTT. It codes for CASRSRTGGDQPQHF.

This sequence joins TRBV27 and TRBJ2-7; D is unresolved. Germline assignment: CDR1 MNHEY and CDR2 SMNVEV (reference sequence). V shed 5 bases and J shed 6 bases, with 11 bases lying between them. The CDR3 consists of 12 residues. The CDR3 spells CASSPDLGEQYF. In nucleotides, the CDR3 is TGTGCCAGCAGTCCAGATTTAGGCGAGCAGTACTTC.

V and J are TRBV27 and TRBJ2-1; maybe TRBD2 (5 bases). CDR3 length equals 15 residues. The germline CDR1 and CDR2 sequences are MNHEY and SMNVEV (reference sequence). V lost 3 bases, J lost 2 bases, and 11 bases lay in between. The CDR3 here is CASSFRGLPYNEQFF. DNA of the CDR3: TGTGCCAGCAGTTTCCGAGGGCTTCCCTACAATGAGCAGTTCTTC.

This chain uses TRBV7-9 with TRBJ2-2; 7 bases agree with TRBD1. Germline values: CDR1 SEHNR, CDR2 FQNEAQ (reference sequence). The J segment lost 6 bases and the V segment lost 7 bases, leaving 14 bases of the junction unmatched. The CDR3 is 16 residues long. The CDR3 DNA is TGTGCCAGCACTCCAAGCTTCGTGACAGGGCCCGGGGAGCTGTTTTTT. It is translated as CASTPSFVTGPGELFF.

This chain joins TRBV2 and TRBJ2-5, with D uncertain. This CDR3 is 17 amino acids long. Trimming stripped 1 base from V and 3 bases from J, with 18 bases between. Germline CDR1 and CDR2: SNHLY and FYNNEI. Written as DNA, the CDR3 is TGTGCCAGCAGTGAAGGATCCGGTCGATCCCGGGAAGAGACCCAGTACTTC. Residues: CASSEGSGRSREETQYF.

The rearrangement links TRBV2 to TRBJ2-5; D ambiguous. Trimming removed 4 bases from V and 3 bases from J, with 6 bases in between. Germline V gene sequence: CDR1 SNHLY, CDR2 FYNNEI. There are 12 residues in the CDR3. In DNA, the CDR3 is TGTGCCAGCAGTGGGCCAGAAGAGACCCAGTACTTC. It encodes CASSGPEETQYF.

This chain links TRBV5-6 with TRBJ2-4; D may be TRBD1 (6 bases). The CDR3 length is 14 residues. The V gene lost 0 bases and the J gene lost 12 bases, with 16 bases spanning the gap. Germline CDR1 reads SGHDT; CDR2 reads YYEEEE. DNA for the CDR3: TGTGCCAGCAGCTTGGTTCCCCCCAGGGGTAATCAGTACTTC. This gives the protein CASSLVPPRGNQYF.